This TCR beta chain was captured in a study of blood T cell repertoires in COVID-19 (dated by TCRdb to 2018 to 2021). A note on the overall study: Samples from collaborators originated in the United States, Italy and Spain and spanned both the acute and convalescent phases of COVID-19. A freely available public database, intended as a resource for researchers studying the immune response to SARS-CoV-2, is where the repertoires were released. Deeply sampled blood TCRbeta repertoires from subjects exposed to, actively infected with, or recovered from COVID-19 were included in the dataset. The samples were drawn from the first 160 participants of the ongoing ImmuneRACE study and from 950 to 1,500 subjects provided by 6 global collaborators. The prospective study material was composed of cDNA or gDNA derived from T cells, B-cell-depleted T cells, or PBMCs. HLA class I and class II types, where available, came from metadata supplied by the sample provider rather than from assay-based typing. A de-identified subject ID, COVID-19 status, age in years and sex were almost always included in the sample metadata. Study-level results and caveats: The quantity of clinical and demographic metadata differed by source and by participant and was supplied without curation.

TCRbeta CDR3 regions were amplified from genomic DNA using the immunoSEQ Assay, a bias-controlled multiplex PCR. As for the original processing: The number of nucleated cells in each sample was estimated by amplification of reference gene primers within the assay. To quantify the absolute abundance of each unique TCRbeta CDR3 rearrangement, sequence reads were collapsed and filtered. For each sample, productive Simpson clonality was calculated as the square root of Simpson's diversity index across productive rearrangements. TCRdb's version of the immuneACCESS table is confined to in-frame rearrangements and falls short of the full clone set. An unresolved V gene accounts for under half of the shortfall where checked; the remainder is of unknown origin. The DNA was the basis for D and trimming; V, J and clone size are from that table. Recorded for this sample are about 180,000 clones; 88% of them occurred a single time. The ten largest clones add up to 4% of the sample.

Collaborating institutions collected whole blood in K2EDTA tubes following their own protocols. For TCRbeta analysis, collaborators shipped samples in one of three forms: frozen whole blood, isolated PBMCs, or DNA extracted from either of those sample types. Points on this clone: The clone's antigen remains unknown. Nothing much larger sits one base from this clone, and base qualities are not available.

The sample taken for sequencing was peripheral blood. The clonotype originates from a woman between 25 and 40 years old with acute or convalescent COVID-19.

CDR3 sequence: CASSVSGTGDGYTF. The sequenced DNA is TGTGCCAGCAGCGTTTCCGGGACAGGTGATGGCTACACCTTC. This receptor chain uses TRBV7-9 and TRBJ1-2, and 8 junction bases match TRBD1. CDR1 and CDR2, looked up from the germline V gene (reference sequence), are SEHNR and FQNEAQ. Trimmed from V: 5 bases; trimmed from J: 6 bases; junction bases lacking a gene match: 8. The CDR3 measures 14 amino acids from cysteine to phenylalanine. Only the CDR3 portion is preserved as DNA: 42 bases, with reading frame beginning at the first base.